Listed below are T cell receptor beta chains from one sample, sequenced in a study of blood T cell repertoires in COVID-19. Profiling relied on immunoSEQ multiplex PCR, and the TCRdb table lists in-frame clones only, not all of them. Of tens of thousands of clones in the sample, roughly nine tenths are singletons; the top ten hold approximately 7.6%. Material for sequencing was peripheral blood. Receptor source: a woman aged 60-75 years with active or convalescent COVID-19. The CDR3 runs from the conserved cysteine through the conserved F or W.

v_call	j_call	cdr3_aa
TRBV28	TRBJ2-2	CASSGASPNTGELFF
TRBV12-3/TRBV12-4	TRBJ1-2	CASSLDRGLGYTF
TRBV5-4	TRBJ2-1	CASSLSAYNEQFF
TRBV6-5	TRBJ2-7	CASSPGTNAYEQYF
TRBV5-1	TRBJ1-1	CASSLLAQVNTEAFF
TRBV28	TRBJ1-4	CASSRSEAPNEKLFF
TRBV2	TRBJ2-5	CASIAARPKETQYF
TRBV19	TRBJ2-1	CASSGGDRDYNEQFF
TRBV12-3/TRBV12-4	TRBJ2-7	CASSLRDTYEQYF
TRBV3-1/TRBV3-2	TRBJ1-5	CASSHTGGAEDQPQHF
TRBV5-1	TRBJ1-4	CASSFGTGGEKLFF
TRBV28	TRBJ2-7	CASISGGSYEQYF
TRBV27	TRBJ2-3	CASSLFRDRGVDTQYF
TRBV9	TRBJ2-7	CASSVGREVYEQYF
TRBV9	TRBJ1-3	CASSVNRDSSGNTIYF
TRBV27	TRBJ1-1	CASGPDRGWAEAFF
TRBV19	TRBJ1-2	CASEPRGFLRGYTF
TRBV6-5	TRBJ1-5	CASRRTGGNQPQHF
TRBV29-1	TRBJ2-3	CSVVAAGTDTQYF
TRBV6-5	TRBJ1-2	CASSYSGQQGNYGYTF
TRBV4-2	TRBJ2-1	CASSQDPMSSYNEQFF
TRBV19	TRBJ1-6	CASNPGRSYNSPLHF
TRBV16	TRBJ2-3	CASSGTGDGYLRDTQYF
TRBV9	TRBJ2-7	CASSPRDRGHEQYF
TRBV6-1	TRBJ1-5	CASSERVGEYQPQHF
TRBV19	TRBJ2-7	CASSYRTSGSEQYF
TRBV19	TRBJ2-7	CASSMRQGTYEQYF
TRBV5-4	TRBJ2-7	CASSLASWTGSREQYF
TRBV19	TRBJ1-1	CASMETGLMNTEAFF
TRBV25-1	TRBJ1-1	CASSGTGGFTEAFF
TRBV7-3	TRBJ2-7	CASSLEAGAYYEQYF
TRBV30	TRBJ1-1	CAWSVPGQGAAFF
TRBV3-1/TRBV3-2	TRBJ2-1	CASSQALYNEQFF
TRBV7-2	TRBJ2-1	CASSLMGTSGGNEQFF
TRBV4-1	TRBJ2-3	CASSQGEVSTDTQYF
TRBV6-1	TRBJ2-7	CASSERPGGPYEQYF
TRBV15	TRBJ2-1	CATSSGGFSSYNEQFF
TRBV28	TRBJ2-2	CASSRGQGTGELFF
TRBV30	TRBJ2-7	CAWSKGEGEQYF
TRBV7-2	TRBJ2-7	CASSSYGPWEQYF
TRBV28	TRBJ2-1	CASIQQGNNEQFF
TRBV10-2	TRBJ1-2	CASSAGTGYGYTF
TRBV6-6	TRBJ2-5	CASSYSGSGVETQYF
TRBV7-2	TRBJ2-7	CASSLEGGGSKQYF
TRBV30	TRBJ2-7	CAWTSGITTYEQYF
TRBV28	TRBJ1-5	CASSFNPYQPQHF
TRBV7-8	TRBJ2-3	CASSVNRESSTDTQYF
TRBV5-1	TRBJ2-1	CASSLAWGVGNEQFF
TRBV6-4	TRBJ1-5	CASSTDYSNQPQHF
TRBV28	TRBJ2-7	CASAGQGALTYEQYF